These 31 T cell receptor beta chains originate from one sample sequenced in a study of blood T cell repertoires in COVID-19. Profiling relied on immunoSEQ multiplex PCR, and the TCRdb table lists in-frame clones only, not all of them. Found here are 270,000 or so clones, 70% to 85% of them singletons; the top ten hold roughly 1.5%. The source material was peripheral blood. The receptors were sampled from a human donor with COVID-19, enrolled during active disease. The donor label of this sample is uncertain.

This clone appeared a few times. The chain has TRBV6-5 and TRBJ2-1; D may be TRBD2 (5 bases). CDR1 and CDR2 (germline): MNHEY, SVGAGI. V was shortened by 0 bases and J by 8 bases, with 11 bases between the two germline ends. This CDR3 contains 14 residues. This chain's CDR3 is CASSYSRAVDEQFF. The CDR3 DNA reads TGTGCCAGCAGTTACTCGAGAGCGGTCGATGAGCAGTTCTTC.

The chain combines TRBV28 with TRBJ2-7, with D perhaps TRBD1 (5 bases). Germline V gene lookup returns CDR1 MDHEN and CDR2 SYDVKM. V was shortened by 7 bases and J by 7 bases, with 23 bases between the two germline ends. This CDR3 has 15 residues. This chain's CDR3 is CASTPTQGPIEEQYF. CDR3 DNA: TGTGCCAGCACCCCCACGCAGGGCCCTATTGAGGAGCAGTACTTC.

This sequence joins TRBV29-1 and TRBJ1-1, with a tentative D call TRBD1 (6 bases). V dropped 3 bases and J dropped 4 bases, with 9 bases sitting between them. Germline V gives CDR1 SQVTM, CDR2 ANQGSEA. The CDR3 is 12 residues long. The CDR3 DNA is TGCAGCGTTGACAAAGGGGGCACTGAAGCTTTCTTT. It codes for CSVDKGGTEAFF.

This clone turned up a few times. The genes are TRBV10-3 and TRBJ1-5; 10 bases are a match to TRBD1. Germline CDR1 ENHRY, CDR2 SYGVKD. J gave up 2 bases and V 10 bases, and 5 bases lay outside the gene matches. The CDR3 spans 14 residues. The CDR3 DNA reads as TGTGCCACCCGACAGGGGGCAGGCAATCAGCCCCAGCATTTT. This translates into CATRQGAGNQPQHF.

The rearrangement links TRBV6-5 to TRBJ2-2; 7 bases align to TRBD1. The CDR3 contains 13 residues. The ends lost 6 bases at V and 6 bases at J; junction bases unmatched: 4. The germline V gene encodes CDR1 MNHEY and CDR2 SVGAGI. In nucleotides, the CDR3 is TGTGCCAGCAGGCCCGGGACAGCCGGGGAGCTGTTTTTT. It yields the protein CASRPGTAGELFF.

This chain's CDR3 is CASTLGGQGVSPLHF. Written as DNA, the CDR3 is TGTGCCAGCACCCTTGGGGGACAGGGCGTTTCACCCCTCCACTTT. The J gene is TRBJ1-6, the V gene TRBV3-1 (or the pseudogene TRBV3-2), with 9 bases lining up with TRBD1. CDR1 is LGHDT, CDR2 YNNKEL, per germline (reference sequence). The length of the CDR3 is 15 residues. J lost 9 bases, V lost 7 bases, and 10 bases had no gene match.

The chain employs TRBV2 and TRBJ1-4; no definite D call. Looked up from germline, CDR1 is SNHLY and CDR2 is FYNNEI. This CDR3 has 14 amino acids. V shed 4 bases and J shed 8 bases, with 14 bases lying between them. The CDR3 region is CASSAGAPGEKLFF. The CDR3 nucleotides are TGTGCCAGCAGTGCCGGTGCACCCGGGGAAAAACTGTTTTTT.

CDR3 residues: CASSPPSGQSYEQYF. Written as DNA, the CDR3 is TGTGCCAGCAGCCCACCTAGCGGGCAATCCTACGAGCAGTACTTC. This rearrangement joins TRBV9 to TRBJ2-7; 8 bases map to TRBD2. Germline loops: CDR1 SGDLS, CDR2 YYNGEE. The CDR3 extends over 15 amino acids. J was trimmed by 1 base and V by 4 bases; bases with no gene match: 7.

This clone showed up just once. This chain uses TRBV5-6 with TRBJ2-7, with TRBD1 matching 8 bases. Unmatched junction bases numbered 6, after V lost 5 bases and J lost 2 bases. CDR1 is SGHDT and CDR2 is YYEEEE in the germline V gene. The CDR3 has 14 amino acids. CDR3 bases: TGTGCCAGCAGAAACCGGGACAGGACCTACGAGCAGTACTTC. Protein product: CASRNRDRTYEQYF. The full variable domain, in which reference TRBV5-6 and TRBJ2-7 provide the parts outside the CDR3, is DAGVTQSPTHLIKTRGQQVTLRCSPKSGHDTVSWYQQALGQGPQFIFQYYEEEERQRGNFPDRFSGHQFPNYSSELNVNALLLGDSALYLCASRNRDRTYEQYFGPGTRLTVT.

The chain employs TRBV11-2 and TRBJ1-4; no reliable D call. CDR1 and CDR2 (germline): SGHAT, FQNNGV. This CDR3 is 14 amino acids long. Trimming left V 1 base short and J 7 bases short, with 10 bases between. In DNA form, the CDR3 reads TGTGCCAGCAGCTTAGCCATGGGAGGTGAAAAACTGTTTTTT. Its protein product is CASSLAMGGEKLFF.

The rearrangement uses TRBV5-1 and TRBJ2-3; D unclear. The CDR3 is made up of 15 amino acids. V dropped 0 bases and J dropped 4 bases, with 12 bases sitting between them. The germline CDR1 and CDR2 sequences are SGHRS and YFSETQ. The CDR3 sequence is CASSLDLLGADTQYF. The CDR3 DNA reads TGCGCCAGCAGCTTGGACCTTTTGGGCGCAGATACGCAGTATTTT.

The gene calls are TRBV28 and TRBJ1-4, with TRBD1 matching 8 bases. This CDR3 is built from 15 residues. The ends lost 4 bases at V and 6 bases at J; junction bases unmatched: 7. Germline lookup yields CDR1 MDHEN and CDR2 SYDVKM. In nucleotides, the CDR3 is TGTGCCAGCAGTTCGCATCAGGGGGCTTATGAAAAACTGTTTTTT. Its translation is CASSSHQGAYEKLFF.

The rearrangement joins TRBV28 to TRBJ2-2; 9 bases match TRBD1. The germline CDR1 and CDR2 sequences are MDHEN and SYDVKM. This CDR3 spans 16 amino acids. The ends lost 4 bases at V and 7 bases at J; junction bases unmatched: 10. The CDR3 reads CASSSPRDRDGGELFF. The CDR3 DNA reads as TGTGCCAGCAGTTCCCCAAGGGACAGGGATGGCGGGGAGCTGTTTTTT.

The gene calls are TRBV7-8 and TRBJ1-6; tentative D call: TRBD1 (5 bases). V lost 7 bases and J 13 bases, leaving 20 bases between the germline ends. The germline gives CDR1 SGHVS, CDR2 FQNEAQ. The CDR3 consists of 14 residues. Here the CDR3 reads CASNLRAGVSPLHF. CDR3 sequence (DNA): TGTGCCAGCAACCTTAGGGCGGGGGTATCCCCCCTCCACTTT.

The chain is built from TRBV15 and TRBJ2-7, with 9 positions matching TRBD1. The junction had 8 bases not matched to a gene; V was cut back by 6 bases and J by 5 bases. Germline V gives CDR1 LNHNV, CDR2 YYDKDF (reference sequence). CDR3 length: 14 amino acids. CDR3 DNA sequence: TGTGCCACCAGTTACCCCGGGACAGGGAACGAGCAGTACTTC. This sequence encodes CATSYPGTGNEQYF.

The rearrangement links TRBV29-1 to TRBJ1-5; possible D gene TRBD1, 6 bases. CDR3 length: 14 residues. The V gene lost 6 bases and the J gene lost 0 bases, with 12 bases spanning the gap. Germline V lookup: CDR1 SQVTM, CDR2 ANQGSEA. The CDR3 DNA is TGCAGCGTGGCTCAGGGGATTAGCAATCAGCCCCAGCATTTT. As protein: CSVAQGISNQPQHF.

The chain links TRBV28 to TRBJ2-7; perhaps TRBD2 as D (5 bases). Germline CDR1 reads MDHEN; CDR2 reads SYDVKM. The CDR3 has 16 residues. V was trimmed by 6 bases and J by 3 bases, leaving 21 bases between them. The CDR3 region is CASRVPSKDAGYEQYF. Here the CDR3 DNA reads TGTGCCAGCAGGGTACCGAGCAAGGACGCGGGCTACGAGCAGTACTTC.

This chain uses TRBV5-4 with TRBJ2-7; 8 bases agree with TRBD1. CDR3 length: 15 residues. V lost 0 bases, J lost 4 bases, and 6 bases stayed unmatched. The germline V gene has CDR1 SGHNT and CDR2 YYREEE (reference sequence). DNA of the CDR3: TGTGCCAGCAGCTTGGGACAGGGGACCCAATACGAGCAGTACTTC. This codes for CASSLGQGTQYEQYF.

V gene TRBV7-2 combines with J gene TRBJ2-7; perhaps TRBD1 as D (6 bases). V was clipped by 5 bases and J by 6 bases, with 20 bases between them. CDR1 is SGHTA and CDR2 is FQGNSA in the germline V gene. CDR3 length equals 15 residues. In nucleotides, the CDR3 is TGTGCCAGCAGCCCTGACAGGCCGCGTTTTTCCGAGCAGTACTTC. Translated, it gives CASSPDRPRFSEQYF.

The V and J genes are TRBV19 and TRBJ2-7, with 8 bases matching TRBD1. Per germline, CDR1 LNHDA and CDR2 SQIVND (reference sequence). V gave up 2 bases and J gave up 7 bases; unmatched junction bases: 7. CDR3 size: 14 residues. The CDR3 DNA follows: TGTGCCAGTAGTATAACTCAGGGGGCTAAAGAGCAGTACTTC. It codes for CASSITQGAKEQYF. Drawing the rest from reference TRBV19 and TRBJ2-7, the complete variable domain is DGGITQSPKYLFRKEGQNVTLSCEQNLNHDAMYWYRQDPGQGLRLIYYSQIVNDFQKGDIAEGYSVSREKKESFPLTVTSAQKNPTAFYLCASSITQGAKEQYFGPGTRLTVT.

V usage is TRBV7-8 and J usage is TRBJ1-4, with a tentative D call TRBD1 (5 bases). V lost 5 bases to trimming and J lost 5 bases, with 18 bases between them. This CDR3 has 16 residues. In germline, CDR1 is SGHVS, CDR2 FQNEAQ. CDR3 loop: CASSTPAGRANEKLFF. The CDR3, as DNA: TGTGCCAGCAGCACCCCAGCGGGCAGGGCCAATGAAAAACTGTTTTTT.

The genes are TRBV19 and TRBJ1-5, with D uncertain. The V gene's germline CDR1 is LNHDA and CDR2 SQIVND (reference sequence). The V end lost 3 bases, the J end lost 2 bases, and 11 bases lay between the germline ends. This CDR3 contains 15 residues. In DNA, the CDR3 is TGTGCCAGTAGTATTCTAGTGGAGGGCAATCAGCCCCAGCATTTT. It codes for CASSILVEGNQPQHF.

The chain is built from TRBV7-2 and TRBJ1-2; TRBD1 aligns across 7 bases. With 4 bases clipped from V and 2 bases from J, the junction kept 13 bases outside the gene matches. CDR3 length: 17 amino acids. Germline V gene lookup returns CDR1 SGHTA and CDR2 FQGNSA. CDR3 sequence (DNA): TGTGCCAGCAGCTCTACAACAGGGGCTGGTTGGAACTATGGCTACACCTTC. Translating gives CASSSTTGAGWNYGYTF.

The chain links TRBV19 to TRBJ2-1; 12 bases are shared with TRBD2. The CDR3 has 18 residues. The V gene's germline CDR1 is LNHDA and CDR2 SQIVND (reference sequence). The J segment lost 3 bases and the V segment lost 6 bases, leaving 12 bases of the junction unmatched. As DNA, the CDR3 is TGTGCCAGTAGCACCCCCCTAGCGGGAGGGAGGCTCTACAATGAGCAGTTCTTC. Protein: CASSTPLAGGRLYNEQFF.

The chain employs TRBV6-2 or TRBV6-3 and TRBJ1-1; D not resolved. CDR3 length equals 16 residues. Per the germline V gene, CDR1 is MNHEY and CDR2 is SVGEGT. The V gene lost 2 bases and the J gene lost 1 base, with 14 bases spanning the gap. The CDR3 bases are TGTGCCAGCAGTTACCTCGCAGCGGCACAGAACACTGAAGCTTTCTTT. It specifies CASSYLAAAQNTEAFF.

The V and J genes are TRBV7-3 and TRBJ2-3, with D unresolved. Trimming took 1 base from V and 1 from J, leaving 9 bases between them. Looked up from germline, CDR1 is SGHTA and CDR2 is FQGTGA. There are 15 residues in the CDR3. The CDR3 spells CASSLRLDGTDTQYF. DNA of the CDR3: TGTGCCAGCAGCTTAAGGCTAGACGGCACAGATACGCAGTATTTT. Full variable domain (missing parts from reference TRBV7-3 and TRBJ2-3): GAGVSQTPSNKVTEKGKYVELRCDPISGHTALYWYRQSLGQGPEFLIYFQGTGAADDSGLPNDRFFAVRPEGSVSTLKIQRTERGDSAVYLCASSLRLDGTDTQYFGPGTRLTVL.

The V gene is TRBV28, the J gene TRBJ1-1, with 8 bases lining up with TRBD1. This CDR3 contains 17 residues. The ends lost 3 bases at V and 0 bases at J; junction bases unmatched: 9. Germline V gene lookup returns CDR1 MDHEN and CDR2 SYDVKM. As DNA, the CDR3 is TGTGCCAGCAGTTTGGCAGGGGGCTATTCCATGAACACTGAAGCTTTCTTT. Encoded protein: CASSLAGGYSMNTEAFF.

The chain joins TRBV27 to TRBJ1-4; 7 bases map to TRBD1. The V gene end was trimmed by 6 bases and the J gene end by 8 bases; junction bases not matched to a gene: 15. In germline, CDR1 is MNHEY, CDR2 SMNVEV (reference sequence). There are 16 residues in the CDR3. The CDR3 loop reads CASSSKPGQFLEKLFF. For the CDR3, the DNA is TGTGCCAGCAGCTCCAAGCCGGGACAGTTTCTAGAAAAACTGTTTTTT.

This chain links TRBV9 with TRBJ2-1; tentative D call: TRBD2 (6 bases). The CDR3 spans 15 residues. Germline CDR1 SGDLS, CDR2 YYNGEE. The V end lost 0 bases, the J end lost 2 bases, and 9 bases lay between the germline ends. This chain's CDR3 is CASSVVAEPYNEQFF. The CDR3 region has the DNA TGTGCCAGCAGCGTAGTAGCGGAACCCTACAATGAGCAGTTCTTC.

V usage is TRBV28 and J usage is TRBJ2-5; 9 bases are a match to TRBD2. Germline assignment: CDR1 MDHEN and CDR2 SYDVKM. The CDR3 length is 16 residues. V was clipped by 10 bases and J by 4 bases; unmatched bases: 16. CDR3 nucleotides: TGTGCCACCTACCCCTCTAGCGGGACCGGCGGAGAGACCCAGTACTTC. It encodes CATYPSSGTGGETQYF.

The rearrangement links TRBV19 to TRBJ1-1; D ambiguous. CDR3 size: 13 residues. V was trimmed by 11 bases and J by 4 bases, leaving 17 bases between them. Germline CDR1 LNHDA, CDR2 SQIVND (reference sequence). CDR3 nucleotides: TGTGCCTCGAGGGCGCCTTGGAGCACTGAAGCTTTCTTT. Encoded protein: CASRAPWSTEAFF.